This T cell receptor beta chain comes out of a study of blood T cell repertoires in COVID-19. Study in general: Sites in the United States, Italy and Spain provided acute and convalescent COVID-19 samples. T cells, B-cell-depleted T cells, or PBMCs supplied cDNA or gDNA.

In the authors' workflow: Reference gene primer amplification gave nucleated cell count estimates. Assay: immunoSEQ multiplex PCR; the TCRdb copy retains only in-frame clones and omits some. That table supplies the V and J calls and clone size; D and trimming were determined from the DNA. The table includes 150,000 to 190,000 clones, about 85% detected once. The sequence derives from a woman in her 70s with acute or convalescent COVID-19. The specimen was peripheral blood.

CDR3 nucleotide sequence: TGTGCCAGCAGTTTAATGTCAGGGGGCATCGGGAACACCGGGGAGCTGTTTTTT. Protein: CASSLMSGGIGNTGELFF. The V and J genes are TRBV28 and TRBJ2-2, with 8 bases matching TRBD1. CDR3 length equals 18 residues. Per the germline V gene, CDR1 is MDHEN and CDR2 is SYDVKM. With 2 bases clipped from V and 1 base from J, the junction kept 9 bases outside the gene matches. Variable domain in full (rest from reference TRBV28 and TRBJ2-2): DVKVTQSSRYLVKRTGEKVFLECVQDMDHENMFWYRQDPGLGLRLIYFSYDVKMKEKGDIPEGYSVSREKKERFSLILESASTNQTSMYLCASSLMSGGIGNTGELFFGEGSRLTVL.